This TCR beta chain was observed in a study of blood T cell repertoires in COVID-19. Original data processing: For nucleated cells, counts were estimated from reference gene primer amplification. TCRdb keeps only in-frame clones here, not all; method: immunoSEQ multiplex PCR. The V and J calls and the clone size are those of that table, but D and trimming were determined from the DNA. This table holds around 200,000 clones, roughly 85% found once. V dropped 6 bases and J dropped 3; count of bases not matched to a gene: 8. There are 15 residues in the CDR3. Germline values: CDR1 MNHEY, CDR2 SVGAGI. Self-reported history from a screening survey and questionnaire set each donor's cohort.

The sequencing sample was made of PBMCs or T cells enriched from blood (not recorded which). The receptor's source is a man between 35 and 55 years old who had recovered from COVID-19. This sequence joins TRBV6-5 and TRBJ2-5, with TRBD1 matching 9 bases. This chain's CDR3 is CASSRDRVGEETQYF. The CDR3 DNA reads TGTGCCAGCAGCCGGGACAGGGTAGGGGAAGAGACCCAGTACTTC.